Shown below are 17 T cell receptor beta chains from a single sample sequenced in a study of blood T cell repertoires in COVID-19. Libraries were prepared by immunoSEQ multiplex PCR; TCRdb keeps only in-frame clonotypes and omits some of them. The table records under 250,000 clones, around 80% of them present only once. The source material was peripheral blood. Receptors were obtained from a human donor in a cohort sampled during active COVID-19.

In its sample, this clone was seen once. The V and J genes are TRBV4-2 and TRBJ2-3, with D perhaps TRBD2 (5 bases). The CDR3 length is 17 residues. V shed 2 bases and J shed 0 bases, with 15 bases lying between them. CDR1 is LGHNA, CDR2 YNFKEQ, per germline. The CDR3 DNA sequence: TGTGCCAGCAGCCAAAGGATGGCGGGTACTAGCACAGATACGCAGTATTTT. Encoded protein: CASSQRMAGTSTDTQYF.

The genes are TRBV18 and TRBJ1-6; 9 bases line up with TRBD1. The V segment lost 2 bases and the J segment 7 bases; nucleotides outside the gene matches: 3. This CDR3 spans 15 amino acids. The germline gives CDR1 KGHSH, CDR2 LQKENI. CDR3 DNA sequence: TGTGCCAGCTCACCATACGGGACAGGGAATTCACCCCTCCACTTT. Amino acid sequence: CASSPYGTGNSPLHF.

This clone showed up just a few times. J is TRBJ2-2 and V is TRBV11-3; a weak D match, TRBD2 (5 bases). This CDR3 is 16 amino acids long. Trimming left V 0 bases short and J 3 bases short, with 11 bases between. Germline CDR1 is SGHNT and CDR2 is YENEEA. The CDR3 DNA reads TGTGCCAGCAGCTTAGATCAAGGAGGACACACCGGGGAGCTGTTTTTT. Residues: CASSLDQGGHTGELFF.

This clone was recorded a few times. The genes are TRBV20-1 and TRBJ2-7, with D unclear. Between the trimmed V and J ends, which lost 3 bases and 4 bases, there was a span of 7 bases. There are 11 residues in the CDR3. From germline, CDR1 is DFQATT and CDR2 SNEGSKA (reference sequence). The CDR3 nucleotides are TGCAGTGCTAGGTTTTCATACGAGCAGTACTTC. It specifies CSARFSYEQYF.

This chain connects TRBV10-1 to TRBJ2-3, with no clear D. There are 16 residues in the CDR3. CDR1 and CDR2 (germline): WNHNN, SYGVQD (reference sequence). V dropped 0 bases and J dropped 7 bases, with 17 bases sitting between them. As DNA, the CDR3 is TGCGCCAGCAGTGAGTCGAATAGCCCAACCGGGTATACGCAGTATTTT. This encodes CASSESNSPTGYTQYF.

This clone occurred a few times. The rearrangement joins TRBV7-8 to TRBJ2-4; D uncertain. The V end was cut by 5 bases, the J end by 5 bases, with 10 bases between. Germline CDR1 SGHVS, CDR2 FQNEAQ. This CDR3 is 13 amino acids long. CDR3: CASSLTTQNIQYF. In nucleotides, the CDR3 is TGTGCCAGCAGCCTAACAACCCAAAACATTCAGTACTTC.

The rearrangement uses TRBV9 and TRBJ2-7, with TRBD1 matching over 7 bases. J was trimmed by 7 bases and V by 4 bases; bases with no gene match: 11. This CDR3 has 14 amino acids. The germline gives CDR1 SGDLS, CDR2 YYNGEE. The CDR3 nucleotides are TGTGCCAGCAGCACCCTTACAGGGGTGGGTGAGCAGTACTTC. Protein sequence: CASSTLTGVGEQYF.

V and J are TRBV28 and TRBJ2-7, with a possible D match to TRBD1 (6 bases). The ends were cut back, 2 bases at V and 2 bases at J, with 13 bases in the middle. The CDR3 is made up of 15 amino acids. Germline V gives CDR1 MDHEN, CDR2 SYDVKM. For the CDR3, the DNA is TGTGCCAGCAGTTTAGGGGGCAGCAAAACCTACGAGCAGTACTTC. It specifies CASSLGGSKTYEQYF. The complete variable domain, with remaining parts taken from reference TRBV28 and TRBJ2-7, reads DVKVTQSSRYLVKRTGEKVFLECVQDMDHENMFWYRQDPGLGLRLIYFSYDVKMKEKGDIPEGYSVSREKKERFSLILESASTNQTSMYLCASSLGGSKTYEQYFGPGTRLTVT.

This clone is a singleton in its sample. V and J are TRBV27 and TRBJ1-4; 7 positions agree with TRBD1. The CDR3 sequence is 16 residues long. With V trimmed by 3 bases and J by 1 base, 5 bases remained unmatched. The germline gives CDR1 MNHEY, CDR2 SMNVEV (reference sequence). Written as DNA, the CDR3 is TGTGCCAGCAGTTTTGAGGGGGCCGTAACTAATGAAAAACTGTTTTTT. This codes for CASSFEGAVTNEKLFF.

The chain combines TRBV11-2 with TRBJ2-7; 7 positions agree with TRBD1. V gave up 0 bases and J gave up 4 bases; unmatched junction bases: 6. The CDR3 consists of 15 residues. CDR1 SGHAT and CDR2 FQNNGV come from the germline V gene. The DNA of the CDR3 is TGTGCCAGCAGCTTAGAGACGGGACAGCAATACGAGCAGTACTTC. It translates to CASSLETGQQYEQYF. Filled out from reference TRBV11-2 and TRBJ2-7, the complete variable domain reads EAGVAQSPRYKIIEKRQSVAFWCNPISGHATLYWYQQILGQGPKLLIQFQNNGVVDDSQLPKDRFSAERLKGVDSTLKIQPAKLEDSAVYLCASSLETGQQYEQYFGPGTRLTVT.

CDR3 DNA sequence: TGTGCCAGCACCCACTCTCTAGCGGGAACGCAGTATTTT. This gives the protein CASTHSLAGTQYF. The chain has TRBV27 and TRBJ2-3, with TRBD2 matching 9 bases. This CDR3 has 13 residues. Unmatched junction bases numbered 8, after V lost 7 bases and J lost 9 bases. The germline CDR1 and CDR2 sequences are MNHEY and SMNVEV (reference sequence).

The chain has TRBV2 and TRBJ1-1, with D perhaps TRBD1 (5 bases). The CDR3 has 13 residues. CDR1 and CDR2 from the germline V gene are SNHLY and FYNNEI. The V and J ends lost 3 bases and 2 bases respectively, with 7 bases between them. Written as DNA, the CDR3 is TGTGCCAGCAGTGACGACAGAAACACTGAAGCTTTCTTT. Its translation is CASSDDRNTEAFF.

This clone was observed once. This CDR3 reads CASSQDLGHSTDTQYF. The DNA for the CDR3 is TGTGCCAGCAGCCAAGATCTAGGACATTCCACAGATACGCAGTATTTT. This rearrangement joins TRBV14 to TRBJ2-3, with a weak D call TRBD1 (5 bases). Germline V gene data show CDR1 as SGHDN and CDR2 as FVKESK. CDR3 length: 16 amino acids. V was clipped by 0 bases and J by 2 bases, with 12 bases between them.

CDR3 protein: CASSPHGSRRDYTF. The CDR3 bases are TGTGCCAGCAGCCCGCACGGGTCTCGACGAGACTACACCTTC. The chain carries TRBV7-3 and TRBJ1-2; no firm D call. V shed 5 bases and J shed 10 bases, with 20 bases lying between them. CDR3 length: 14 residues. Germline V gene data show CDR1 as SGHTA and CDR2 as FQGTGA.

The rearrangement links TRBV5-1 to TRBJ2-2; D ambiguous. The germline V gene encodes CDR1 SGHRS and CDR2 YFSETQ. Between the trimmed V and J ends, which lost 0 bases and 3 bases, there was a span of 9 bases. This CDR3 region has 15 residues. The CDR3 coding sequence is TGCGCCAGCAGCTTGGGTCGGGTGCACACCGGGGAGCTGTTTTTT. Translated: CASSLGRVHTGELFF.

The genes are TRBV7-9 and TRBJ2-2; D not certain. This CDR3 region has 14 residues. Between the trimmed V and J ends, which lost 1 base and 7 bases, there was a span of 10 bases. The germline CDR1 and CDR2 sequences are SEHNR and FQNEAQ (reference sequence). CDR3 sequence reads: CASSLDLRGGELFF. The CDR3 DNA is TGTGCCAGCAGCTTAGATCTTCGAGGCGGGGAGCTGTTTTTT.

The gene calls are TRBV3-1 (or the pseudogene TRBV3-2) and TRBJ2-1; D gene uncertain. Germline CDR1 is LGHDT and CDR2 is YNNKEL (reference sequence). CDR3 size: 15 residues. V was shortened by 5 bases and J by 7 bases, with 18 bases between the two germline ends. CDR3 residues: CASSSRRTAVNEQFF. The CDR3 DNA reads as TGTGCCAGCAGCTCCCGCCGTACAGCAGTTAATGAGCAGTTCTTC.